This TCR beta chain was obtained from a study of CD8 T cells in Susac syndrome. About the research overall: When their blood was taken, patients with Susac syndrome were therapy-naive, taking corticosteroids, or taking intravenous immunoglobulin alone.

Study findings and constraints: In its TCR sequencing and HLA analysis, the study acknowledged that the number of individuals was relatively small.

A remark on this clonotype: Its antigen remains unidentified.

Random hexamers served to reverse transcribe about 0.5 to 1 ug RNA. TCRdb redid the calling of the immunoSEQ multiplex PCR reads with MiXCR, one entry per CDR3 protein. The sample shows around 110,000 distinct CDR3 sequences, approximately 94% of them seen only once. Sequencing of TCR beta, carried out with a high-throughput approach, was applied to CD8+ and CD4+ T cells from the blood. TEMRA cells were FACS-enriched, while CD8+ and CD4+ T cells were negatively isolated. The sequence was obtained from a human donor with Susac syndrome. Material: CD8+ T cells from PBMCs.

The CDR3 DNA sequence: TGCAGCGTGTTACTAGACTACGAGCAGTACTTC. It codes for CSVLLDYEQYF. This chain links TRBV29-1 with TRBJ2-7; D may be TRBD2 (5 bases). V gave up 6 bases and J gave up 3 bases, with 9 bases separating them. The CDR3 is made up of 11 amino acids. Germline lookup yields CDR1 SQVTM and CDR2 ANQGSEA.